The next 31 T cell receptor beta chains were all read from a single sample in a study of CD8 T cells in ankylosing spondylitis. Study observations and caveats: The study identified a TCR beta motif of under ten highly homologous variants that appeared characteristic of ankylosing spondylitis blood.

What these receptors recognize is not known. Each CDR3 protein is one row after TCRdb ran MiXCR on the 5' RACE reads. The sample has about 800,000 distinct CDR3 sequences, around 11% seen once. The sample consisted of blood, either unsorted or a sorted T cell fraction (not recorded which). These receptors were obtained from a male donor with ankylosing spondylitis.

This clonotype was seen a few times. V is TRBV20-1 and J is TRBJ2-1, with D possibly matching TRBD2 (6 bases). The V end was cut by 5 bases, the J end by 0 bases, with 14 bases between. CDR1 and CDR2 (germline): DFQATT, SNEGSKA (reference sequence). This CDR3 has 15 amino acids. For the CDR3, the DNA is TGCAGTGCTTCGGGACTCACTAGCTCCTACAATGAGCAGTTCTTC. Translating it yields CSASGLTSSYNEQFF.

The rearrangement uses TRBV6-2 or TRBV6-3 and TRBJ2-7, with 7 bases identical to TRBD1. CDR1 is MNHEY, CDR2 SVGEGT, per germline. The CDR3 loop spans 15 amino acids. The V segment lost 2 bases and the J segment 4 bases; nucleotides outside the gene matches: 8. DNA for the CDR3: TGTGCCAGCAGTTACCTGGGACAGCAATCTTACGAGCAGTACTTC. This encodes CASSYLGQQSYEQYF.

There are many counts of this clonotype. A read error is possible here, since a much larger clone lies one base away. The chain employs TRBV11-2 and TRBJ1-1; tentatively, D is TRBD1 (5 bases). In germline, CDR1 is SGHAT, CDR2 FQNNGV. The CDR3 is 13 amino acids. CDR3 DNA sequence: TGTGCCAGCAGCATAGACAGGAACACTGAAGCTTTCTTT. It codes for CASSIDRNTEAFF. The full variable domain, rest sourced from reference TRBV11-2 and TRBJ1-1, is EAGVAQSPRYKIIEKRQSVAFWCNPISGHATLYWYQQILGQGPKLLIQFQNNGVVDDSQLPKDRFSAERLKGVDSTLKIQPAKLEDSAVYLCASSIDRNTEAFFGQGTRLTVV.

The V call is TRBV20-1, the J call TRBJ1-2; D uncertain. Trimming shortened V by 3 bases and J by 8 bases, and 13 bases separated the two germline ends. The germline CDR1 and CDR2 sequences are DFQATT and SNEGSKA (reference sequence). The CDR3 extends over 12 amino acids. The CDR3 coding sequence is TGCAGTGCTAGTTACAATTTGCCAGGCTACACCTTC. The encoded protein is CSASYNLPGYTF.

The J gene is TRBJ2-4, the V gene TRBV13; D possibly corresponds to TRBD1 (6 bases). The CDR3 is 13 residues long. V was cut by 3 bases and J by 7 bases, with 10 bases left in between. Germline V lookup: CDR1 PRHDT, CDR2 FYEKMQ (reference sequence). The CDR3 DNA sequence: TGTGCCAGCAGCTTCCGAGGGGGTAACATTCAGTACTTC. This translates into CASSFRGGNIQYF. The whole variable domain, remainder taken from reference TRBV13 and TRBJ2-4, is AAGVIQSPRHLIKEKRETATLKCYPIPRHDTVYWYQQGPGQDPQFLISFYEKMQSDKGSIPDRFSAQQFSDYHSELNMSSLELGDSALYFCASSFRGGNIQYFGAGTRLSVL.

This clonotype was seen more than once but under ten times. CDR3: CASSYSGLPYNEQFF. In DNA form, the CDR3 reads TGTGCCAGCAGTTACTCGGGACTACCCTACAATGAGCAGTTCTTC. The chain uses TRBV27 and TRBJ2-1; 7 nucleotides match TRBD2. Per the germline V gene, CDR1 is MNHEY and CDR2 is SMNVEV (reference sequence). CDR3 length: 15 residues. V lost 4 bases and J lost 2; bases outside the gene matches: 5.

This clonotype came up a few times. The chain couples TRBV7-9 to TRBJ2-3; a weak D match, TRBD1 (5 bases). Looked up from germline, CDR1 is SEHNR and CDR2 is FQNEAQ (reference sequence). The V and J ends lost 1 base and 2 bases respectively, with 10 bases between them. The CDR3 has 15 amino acids. CDR3 DNA sequence: TGTGCCAGCAGCTTAGTTAGGGGAATCACAGATACGCAGTATTTT. It encodes CASSLVRGITDTQYF.

The J gene is TRBJ2-5, the V gene TRBV4-3, with 9 nucleotides matching TRBD2. CDR3 length: 15 amino acids. J gave up 1 base and V 1 base, and 1 base lay outside the gene matches. Germline V gene lookup returns CDR1 LGHNA and CDR2 YSLEER. The CDR3 sequence: CASSQALAGQETQYF. The CDR3 coding sequence is TGCGCCAGCAGCCAAGCACTAGCGGGCCAAGAGACCCAGTACTTC.

The J gene is TRBJ2-1, the V gene TRBV7-9, with 12 nucleotides matching TRBD2. CDR3 length equals 17 residues. Unmatched junction bases numbered 6, after V lost 5 bases and J lost 1 base. Germline loops: CDR1 SEHNR, CDR2 FQNEAQ (reference sequence). CDR3 amino acids: CASSRWTSGISYNEQFF. The DNA for the CDR3 is TGTGCCAGCAGCCGTTGGACTAGCGGGATATCCTACAATGAGCAGTTCTTC.

This chain joins TRBV7-2 and TRBJ2-3; TRBD2 aligns across 11 bases. The CDR3 has 17 amino acids. Germline V lookup: CDR1 SGHTA, CDR2 FQGNSA. V trimming: 0 bases; J trimming: 2 bases; junction bases outside the gene matches: 4. CDR3 in amino acids: CASSLALAGATTDTQYF. For the CDR3, the DNA is TGTGCCAGCAGCTTAGCACTAGCGGGGGCCACCACAGATACGCAGTATTTT.

The chain joins TRBV6-5 to TRBJ1-4; D gene ambiguous. Per germline, CDR1 MNHEY and CDR2 SVGAGI. V shed 2 bases and J shed 2 bases, with 9 bases lying between them. This CDR3 comprises 15 residues. CDR3 amino acids: CASSYEGWTNEKLFF. In nucleotides, the CDR3 is TGTGCCAGCAGTTACGAGGGTTGGACTAATGAAAAACTGTTTTTT.

This clonotype has just a few counts. This rearrangement joins TRBV6-1 to TRBJ2-2; D not certain. Germline CDR1 reads MNHNS; CDR2 reads SASEGT. V lost 6 bases and J 1 base, leaving 12 bases between the germline ends. This CDR3 is 15 amino acids long. CDR3 amino acids: CASRTWRWNTGELFF. CDR3 coding DNA: TGTGCCAGCAGGACGTGGCGGTGGAACACCGGGGAGCTGTTTTTT.

This clonotype was picked up many times. This chain's CDR3 is CSARSDGEPQHF. Written as DNA, the CDR3 is TGCAGTGCTAGATCGGACGGTGAGCCCCAGCATTTT. The chain is built from TRBV20-1 and TRBJ1-5; D unclear. Germline assignment: CDR1 DFQATT and CDR2 SNEGSKA (reference sequence). V lost 2 bases and J 8 bases, leaving 10 bases between the germline ends. This CDR3 is built from 12 residues.

This clonotype has just a few counts. The chain couples TRBV10-3 to TRBJ2-7, with a weak D call TRBD2 (6 bases). Trimming removed 6 bases at V and 1 base at J, with 16 bases between. The CDR3 has 15 residues. Looked up from germline, CDR1 is ENHRY and CDR2 is SYGVKD. The CDR3 sequence: CAIRVGDGSSYEQYF. CDR3 sequence (DNA): TGTGCCATCAGGGTCGGGGACGGGAGTTCCTACGAGCAGTACTTC.

V is TRBV9 and J is TRBJ1-1; D unclear. Germline V gives CDR1 SGDLS, CDR2 YYNGEE. V lost 0 bases and J 0 bases, leaving 6 bases between the germline ends. This CDR3 has 14 residues. The CDR3 nucleotides read TGTGCCAGCAGCGTAGAGATGATGAACACTGAAGCTTTCTTT. It encodes CASSVEMMNTEAFF. Full variable domain (remainder filled in from reference TRBV9 and TRBJ1-1): DSGVTQTPKHLITATGQRVTLRCSPRSGDLSVYWYQQSLDQGLQFLIQYYNGEERAKGNILERFSAQQFPDLHSELNLSSLELGDSALYFCASSVEMMNTEAFFGQGTRLTVV.

There are a few counts of this clonotype. This chain links TRBV5-4 with TRBJ1-6; no definite D call. V lost 2 bases, J lost 7 bases, and 4 bases lay in between. CDR1 and CDR2 (germline): SGHNT, YYREEE (reference sequence). This CDR3 region has 12 residues. CDR3 DNA: TGTGCCAGCAGCTTTAAAAATTCACCCCTCCACTTT. Translating it yields CASSFKNSPLHF.

V is TRBV7-2 and J is TRBJ1-5; D is undetermined. The CDR3 is made up of 13 amino acids. Trimming pared 4 bases from V and 7 bases from J, leaving 11 bases between. Germline values: CDR1 SGHTA, CDR2 FQGNSA. The chain's CDR3 is CASSSAGGQPQHF. The CDR3 bases are TGTGCCAGCAGCTCCGCAGGCGGCCAGCCCCAGCATTTT.

In this sample, this clonotype turned up a few times. The chain combines TRBV6-6 with TRBJ1-5; no clear D gene. The CDR3 is 12 amino acids. Germline lookup yields CDR1 MNHNY and CDR2 SVGAGI (reference sequence). The V gene lost 7 bases and the J gene lost 4 bases, with 8 bases spanning the gap. CDR3 region: CASTEQNQPQHF. DNA of the CDR3: TGTGCCAGCACCGAACAGAATCAGCCCCAGCATTTT.

The sample holds a few counts of this clonotype. The chain has TRBV5-5 and TRBJ1-2; D possibly corresponds to TRBD1 (6 bases). CDR1 is SGHKS and CDR2 is YYEKEE in the germline V gene (reference sequence). V gave up 0 bases and J gave up 7 bases, with 13 bases separating them. The CDR3 sequence is 14 residues long. The chain's CDR3 is CASSLVEQGSGYTF. In DNA, the CDR3 is TGTGCCAGCAGCTTGGTCGAGCAGGGGAGTGGCTACACCTTC.

This clonotype was found a few times. This sequence joins TRBV7-9 and TRBJ1-6, with D uncertain. The CDR3 is made up of 14 amino acids. Between the trimmed V and J ends, which lost 3 bases and 8 bases, there was a span of 11 bases. The germline gives CDR1 SEHNR, CDR2 FQNEAQ (reference sequence). The CDR3: CASSFSPDYSPLHF. CDR3 DNA sequence: TGTGCCAGCAGCTTCTCGCCGGACTATTCACCCCTCCACTTT.

This clonotype was counted only a few times. This chain uses TRBV20-1 with TRBJ1-2; no firm D call. CDR1 is DFQATT, CDR2 SNEGSKA, per germline (reference sequence). V was cut by 2 bases and J by 13 bases, with 5 bases left in between. The CDR3 contains 8 residues. The CDR3 reads CSARPGTF. Written as DNA, the CDR3 is TGCAGTGCTAGACCGGGCACCTTC.

The chain joins TRBV20-1 to TRBJ2-1; 9 bases are shared with TRBD2. The ends lost 2 bases at V and 4 bases at J; junction bases unmatched: 9. CDR1 and CDR2 (germline): DFQATT, SNEGSKA (reference sequence). The CDR3 is 16 amino acids. The CDR3 coding sequence is TGCAGTGCTAGAAAACTAACTAGCGGGCAATACAATGAGCAGTTCTTC. Translating it yields CSARKLTSGQYNEQFF.

The chain is built from TRBV6-5 and TRBJ1-2; the D gene is possibly TRBD1 (5 bases). Germline V gives CDR1 MNHEY, CDR2 SVGAGI. The CDR3 loop spans 13 amino acids. The germline V and J ends were trimmed by 2 bases and 3 bases, with 7 bases remaining between them. CDR3 nucleotides: TGTGCCAGCAGTTACCGGGACTACTATGGCTACACCTTC. Translation: CASSYRDYYGYTF.

The chain uses TRBV20-1 and TRBJ2-1; 10 bases are shared with TRBD2. V lost 6 bases and J lost 7; bases outside the gene matches: 9. Per the germline V gene, CDR1 is DFQATT and CDR2 is SNEGSKA (reference sequence). The CDR3 has 14 amino acids. The DNA of the CDR3 is TGCAGTGCCCTCCCCAGCGGGAGGGGGAATGAGCAGTTCTTC. Residues: CSALPSGRGNEQFF.

This clonotype was counted a few times. The chain links TRBV12-3 or TRBV12-4 to TRBJ2-5, with D hard to call. The CDR3 totals 13 residues. V shed 3 bases and J shed 2 bases, with 7 bases lying between them. The chain's CDR3 is CASSFLRQETQYF. The CDR3 region has the DNA TGTGCCAGCAGTTTCCTGCGGCAAGAGACCCAGTACTTC.

The chain couples TRBV5-8 to TRBJ2-7; D remains unclear. Germline assignment: CDR1 SGHTS and CDR2 YDEGEE. The CDR3 loop spans 13 amino acids. Trimming took off 3 bases at V and 2 bases at J, with 9 bases between the two ends. In DNA, the CDR3 is TGTGCCAGCAGCTCTAAGAACCCCTACGAGCAGTACTTC. It is translated as CASSSKNPYEQYF. The entire variable domain, with the rest obtained from reference TRBV5-8 and TRBJ2-7, is as follows: EAGVTQSPTHLIKTRGQQATLRCSPISGHTSVYWYQQALGLGLQFLLWYDEGEERNRGNFPPRFSGRQFPNYSSELNVNALELEDSALYLCASSSKNPYEQYFGPGTRLTVT.

In its sample, this clonotype was seen a few times. The chain employs TRBV10-3 and TRBJ2-7; D is undetermined. V gave up 4 bases and J gave up 6 bases, with 19 bases separating them. From germline, CDR1 is ENHRY and CDR2 SYGVKD. The CDR3 runs to 15 residues. Written as DNA, the CDR3 is TGTGCCATCAGTGTTGCGGAGCGAAAAGGTTTCGAGCAGTACTTC. It codes for CAISVAERKGFEQYF.

This clonotype was counted ten times or more. The chain is built from TRBV20-1 and TRBJ2-1; D may be TRBD1 (6 bases). The V gene's germline CDR1 is DFQATT and CDR2 SNEGSKA (reference sequence). Trimming shortened V by 5 bases and J by 6 bases, and 17 bases separated the two germline ends. CDR3 length: 14 amino acids. The CDR3: CSAAGERPSNEQFF. DNA of the CDR3: TGCAGTGCTGCAGGGGAGCGACCTAGCAATGAGCAGTTCTTC.

The chain joins TRBV5-1 to TRBJ1-4; D is perhaps TRBD1 (5 bases). V was cut by 2 bases and J by 2 bases, with 7 bases left in between. Looked up from germline, CDR1 is SGHRS and CDR2 is YFSETQ. The CDR3 length is 14 residues. The CDR3 nucleotides read TGCGCCAGCAGCTTCAGGGACACTAATGAAAAACTGTTTTTT. This encodes CASSFRDTNEKLFF.

V usage is TRBV7-2 and J usage is TRBJ1-5; 8 bases agree with TRBD1. V dropped 6 bases and J dropped 4; count of bases not matched to a gene: 8. CDR3 length equals 15 residues. In germline, CDR1 is SGHTA, CDR2 FQGNSA. CDR3 DNA sequence: TGTGCCAGCAGTCCGGGACAGGTACCAAATCAGCCCCAGCATTTT. It translates to CASSPGQVPNQPQHF.

This chain connects TRBV7-2 to TRBJ1-2; 8 bases map to TRBD1. Per germline, CDR1 SGHTA and CDR2 FQGNSA. The CDR3 is 14 residues long. V lost 2 bases, J lost 7 bases, and 6 bases stayed unmatched. The DNA of the CDR3 is TGTGCCAGCAGCTTACCCGCAGGGGGCCGTGGCTACACCTTC. It is translated as CASSLPAGGRGYTF.